A single sample is the source of the 2 T cell receptor beta chains below, sequenced in a study of T cells in Graves' hyperthyroidism and ophthalmopathy (dated by TCRdb to 2018 to 2020). Libraries were made using multiplex PCR. The sequencer was an Illumina HiSeq 2000. The TCR beta CDR3 regions were amplified from the RNA transcripts. The first round of RT-PCR for the TCR CDR3 was performed with the HTBI primer set and the Qiagen OneStep RT-PCR kit. TCRdb handled the public reads itself, with Q25 trimming in fastp and clone calling in MiXCR, and kept productive beta chains. Records with the same CDR3 protein are collapsed into one entry carrying the most frequent genes and DNA. The sample table shows 300,000 to 400,000 distinct CDR3 sequences, and around 14% are seen once. The top ten hold 9.2% of the sample. Material: blood. The receptors stem from a woman between 18 and 30 years old with Graves' hyperthyroidism.

As concerns this clonotype: This may stem from a read error, because a much larger clone lies one nucleotide away. This chain joins TRBV20-1 and TRBJ1-2, with D unresolved. The CDR3 runs to 12 residues. Germline assignment: CDR1 DFQATT and CDR2 SNEGSKA (reference sequence). CDR3 nucleotide sequence: TGCAGAGCTAGGCCCCTAAACTATGGCTACACCTTC. This translates into CRARPLNYGYTF.

This clonotype has ten or more counts. This chain links TRBV28 with TRBJ1-3, with unresolved D. With 2 bases removed from V and 0 bases from J, the gap between germline ends came to 23 bases. Germline values: CDR1 MDHEN, CDR2 SYDVKM. This CDR3 has 20 residues. DNA of the CDR3: TGTGCCAGCAGTTTACTTTTTACGCCCTTTATCGGGATCTCTGGAAACACCATATATTTT. This codes for CASSLLFTPFIGISGNTIYF. The full variable domain, with the rest looked up from reference TRBV28 and TRBJ1-3, is DVKVTQSSRYLVKRTGEKVFLECVQDMDHENMFWYRQDPGLGLRLIYFSYDVKMKEKGDIPEGYSVSREKKERFSLILESASTNQTSMYLCASSLLFTPFIGISGNTIYFGEGSWLTVV.